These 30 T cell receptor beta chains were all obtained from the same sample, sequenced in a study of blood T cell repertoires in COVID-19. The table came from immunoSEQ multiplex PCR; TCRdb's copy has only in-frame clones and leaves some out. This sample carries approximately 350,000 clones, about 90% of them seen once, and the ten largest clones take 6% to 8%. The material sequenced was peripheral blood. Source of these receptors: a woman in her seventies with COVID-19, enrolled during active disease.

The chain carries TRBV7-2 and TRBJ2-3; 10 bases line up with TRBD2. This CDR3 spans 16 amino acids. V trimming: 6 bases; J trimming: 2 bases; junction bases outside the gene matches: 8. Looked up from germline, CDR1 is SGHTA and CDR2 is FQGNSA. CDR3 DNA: TGTGCCAGCAGAGGAGGGAGCGGGGGGGCCACAGATACGCAGTATTTT. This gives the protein CASRGGSGGATDTQYF.

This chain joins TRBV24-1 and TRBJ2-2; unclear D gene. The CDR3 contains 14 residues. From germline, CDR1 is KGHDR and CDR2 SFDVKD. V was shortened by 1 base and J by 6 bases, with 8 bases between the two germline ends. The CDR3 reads CATSDFRSAGELFF. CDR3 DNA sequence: TGTGCCACCAGTGATTTTCGAAGCGCCGGGGAGCTGTTTTTT.

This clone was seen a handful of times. CDR3: CASSRRELSGAEAFF. As DNA, the CDR3 is TGCGCCAGCAGCAGACGTGAGTTGAGCGGCGCTGAAGCTTTCTTT. The chain recombines TRBV4-1 with TRBJ1-1; unclear D gene. This CDR3 has 15 residues. V was trimmed by 5 bases and J by 6 bases, leaving 19 bases between them. Germline assignment: CDR1 MGHRA and CDR2 YSYEKL.

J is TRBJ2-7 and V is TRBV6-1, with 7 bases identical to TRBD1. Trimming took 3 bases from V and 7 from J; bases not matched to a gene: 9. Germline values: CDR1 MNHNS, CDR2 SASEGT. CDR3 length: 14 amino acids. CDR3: CASSETYRGREQYF. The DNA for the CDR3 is TGTGCCAGCAGTGAGACGTACAGGGGCCGGGAGCAGTACTTC.

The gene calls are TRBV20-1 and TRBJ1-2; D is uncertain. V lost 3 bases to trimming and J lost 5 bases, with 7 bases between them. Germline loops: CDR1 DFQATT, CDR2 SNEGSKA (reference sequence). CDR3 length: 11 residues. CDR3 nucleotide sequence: TGCAGTGCTAGGGCGGGTTATGGCTACACCTTC. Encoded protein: CSARAGYGYTF.

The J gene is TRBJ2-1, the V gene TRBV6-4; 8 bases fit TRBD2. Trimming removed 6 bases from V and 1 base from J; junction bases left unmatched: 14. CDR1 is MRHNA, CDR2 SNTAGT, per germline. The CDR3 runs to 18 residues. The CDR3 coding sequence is TGTGCCAGCAGCCCCTCGGGGGGGCGGGGGGTGTCCTACAATGAGCAGTTCTTC. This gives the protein CASSPSGGRGVSYNEQFF.

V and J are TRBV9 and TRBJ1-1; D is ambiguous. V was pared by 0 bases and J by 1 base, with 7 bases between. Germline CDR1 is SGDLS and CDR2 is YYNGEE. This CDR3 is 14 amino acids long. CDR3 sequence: CASSVANWNTEAFF. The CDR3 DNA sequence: TGTGCCAGCAGCGTAGCTAACTGGAACACTGAAGCTTTCTTT.

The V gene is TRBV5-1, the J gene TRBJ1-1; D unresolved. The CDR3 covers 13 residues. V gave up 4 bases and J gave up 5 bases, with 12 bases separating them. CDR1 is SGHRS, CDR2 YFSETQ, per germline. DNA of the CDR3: TGCGCCAGCAGCGCGGAAGGCGGTACTGAAGCTTTCTTT. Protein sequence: CASSAEGGTEAFF.

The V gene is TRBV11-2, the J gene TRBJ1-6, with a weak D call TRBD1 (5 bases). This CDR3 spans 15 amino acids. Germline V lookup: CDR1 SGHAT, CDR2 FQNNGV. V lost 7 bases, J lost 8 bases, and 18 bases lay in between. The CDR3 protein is CASKSRGVAHSPLHF. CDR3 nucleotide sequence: TGTGCCAGCAAATCCCGGGGGGTCGCCCATTCACCCCTCCACTTT. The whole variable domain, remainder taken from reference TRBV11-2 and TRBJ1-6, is EAGVAQSPRYKIIEKRQSVAFWCNPISGHATLYWYQQILGQGPKLLIQFQNNGVVDDSQLPKDRFSAERLKGVDSTLKIQPAKLEDSAVYLCASKSRGVAHSPLHFGNGTRLTVT.

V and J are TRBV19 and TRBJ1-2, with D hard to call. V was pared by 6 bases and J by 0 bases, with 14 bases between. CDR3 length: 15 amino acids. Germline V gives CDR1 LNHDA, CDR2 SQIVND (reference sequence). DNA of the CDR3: TGTGCCAGTAGCTTTGATGATACAGCTAACTATGGCTACACCTTC. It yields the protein CASSFDDTANYGYTF.

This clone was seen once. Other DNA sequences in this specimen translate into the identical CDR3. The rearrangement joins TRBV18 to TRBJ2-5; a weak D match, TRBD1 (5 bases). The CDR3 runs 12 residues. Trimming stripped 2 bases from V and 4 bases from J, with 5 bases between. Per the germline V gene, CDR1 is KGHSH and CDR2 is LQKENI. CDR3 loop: CASSPRGETQYF. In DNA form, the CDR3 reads TGTGCCAGCTCACCAAGGGGAGAGACCCAGTACTTC.

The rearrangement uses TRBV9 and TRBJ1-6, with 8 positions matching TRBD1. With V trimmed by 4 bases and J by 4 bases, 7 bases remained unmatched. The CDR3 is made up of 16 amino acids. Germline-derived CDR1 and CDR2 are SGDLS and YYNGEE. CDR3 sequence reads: CASSLTGDHYNSPLHF. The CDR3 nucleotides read TGTGCCAGCAGCTTGACAGGGGACCATTATAATTCACCCCTCCACTTT.

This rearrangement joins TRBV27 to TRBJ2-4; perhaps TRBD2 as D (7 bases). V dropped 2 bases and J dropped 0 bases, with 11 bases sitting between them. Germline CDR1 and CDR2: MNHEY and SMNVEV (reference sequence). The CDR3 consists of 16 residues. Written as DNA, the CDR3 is TGTGCCAGCAGTTTAAGGGGGGGGGCAGCCAAAAACATTCAGTACTTC. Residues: CASSLRGGAAKNIQYF.

The DNA for the CDR3 is TGCGCCAGCAGCCAAGGACGAGAGGCAGCGGATGGCTACACCTTC. Protein: CASSQGREAADGYTF. V and J are TRBV4-1 and TRBJ1-2; the D is unclear. Deletions cut 1 base from V and 6 bases from J, with 15 bases between. In germline, CDR1 is MGHRA, CDR2 YSYEKL. The CDR3 consists of 15 residues.

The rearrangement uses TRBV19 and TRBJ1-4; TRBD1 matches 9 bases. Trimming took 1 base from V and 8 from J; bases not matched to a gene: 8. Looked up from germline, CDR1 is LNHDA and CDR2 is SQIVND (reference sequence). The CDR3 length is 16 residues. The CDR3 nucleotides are TGTGCCAGTAGTATAGGTCGACAGGGGGTAGGAGAAAAACTGTTTTTT. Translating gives CASSIGRQGVGEKLFF.

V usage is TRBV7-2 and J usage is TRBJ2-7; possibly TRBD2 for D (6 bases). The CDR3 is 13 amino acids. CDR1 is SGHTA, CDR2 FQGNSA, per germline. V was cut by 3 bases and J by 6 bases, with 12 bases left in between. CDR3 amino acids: CASSLGGVSEQYF. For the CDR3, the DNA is TGTGCCAGCAGCTTGGGGGGTGTAAGCGAGCAGTACTTC.

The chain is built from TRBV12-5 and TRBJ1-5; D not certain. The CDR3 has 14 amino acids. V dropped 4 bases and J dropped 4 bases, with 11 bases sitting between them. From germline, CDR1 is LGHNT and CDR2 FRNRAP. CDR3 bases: TGTGCTAGTGGTTCTACAGCGGAGAATCAGCCCCAGCATTTT. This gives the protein CASGSTAENQPQHF.

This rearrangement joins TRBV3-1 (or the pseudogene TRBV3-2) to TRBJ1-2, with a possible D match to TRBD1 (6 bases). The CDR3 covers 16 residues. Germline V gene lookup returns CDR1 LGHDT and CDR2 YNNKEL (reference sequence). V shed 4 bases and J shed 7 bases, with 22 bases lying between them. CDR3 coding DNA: TGTGCCAGCAGCCCTAAGTTGGGACAAGCAGCGAGTGGCTACACCTTC. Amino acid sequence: CASSPKLGQAASGYTF.

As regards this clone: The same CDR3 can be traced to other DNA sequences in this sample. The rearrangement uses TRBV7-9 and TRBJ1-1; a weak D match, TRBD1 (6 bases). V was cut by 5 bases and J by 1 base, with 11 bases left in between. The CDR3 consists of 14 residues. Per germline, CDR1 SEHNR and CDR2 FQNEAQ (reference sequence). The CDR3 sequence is CASSLLTGNTEAFF. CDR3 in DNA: TGTGCCAGCAGCCTCCTGACAGGGAACACTGAAGCTTTCTTT.

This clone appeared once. DNA of the CDR3: TGTGCCAGCAGCTTGGGGGGAGGGGACACTGAAGCTTTCTTT. It specifies CASSLGGGDTEAFF. The genes are TRBV5-4 and TRBJ1-1; possibly TRBD1 for D (5 bases). The CDR3 is 14 amino acids. Germline V gene sequence: CDR1 SGHNT, CDR2 YYREEE (reference sequence). With 0 bases removed from V and 3 bases from J, the gap between germline ends came to 9 bases.

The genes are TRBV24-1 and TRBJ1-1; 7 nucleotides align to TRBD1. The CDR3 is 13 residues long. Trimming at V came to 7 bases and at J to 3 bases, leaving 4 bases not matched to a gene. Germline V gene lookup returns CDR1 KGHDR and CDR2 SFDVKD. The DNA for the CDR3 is TGTGCCACCAGAGCCCAGGGGGACACTGAAGCTTTCTTT. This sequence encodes CATRAQGDTEAFF.

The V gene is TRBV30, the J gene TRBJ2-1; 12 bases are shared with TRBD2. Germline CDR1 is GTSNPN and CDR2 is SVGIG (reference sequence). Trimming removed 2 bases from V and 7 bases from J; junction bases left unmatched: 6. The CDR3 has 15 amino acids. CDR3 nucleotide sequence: TGTGCCTGGAGTACCGGACTAGCGGGGAATAATGAGCAGTTCTTC. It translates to CAWSTGLAGNNEQFF.

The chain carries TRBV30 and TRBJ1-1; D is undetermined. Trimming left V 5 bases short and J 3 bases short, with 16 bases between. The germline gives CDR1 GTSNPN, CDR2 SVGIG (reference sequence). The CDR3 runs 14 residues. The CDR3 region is CAWDFGVIDTEAFF. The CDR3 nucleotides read TGTGCCTGGGACTTCGGTGTGATTGACACTGAAGCTTTCTTT.

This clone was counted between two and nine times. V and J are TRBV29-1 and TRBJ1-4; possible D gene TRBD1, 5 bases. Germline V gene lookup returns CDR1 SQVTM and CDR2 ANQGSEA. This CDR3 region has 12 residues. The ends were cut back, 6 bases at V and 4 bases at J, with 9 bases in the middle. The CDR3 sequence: CSVKGVNEKLFF. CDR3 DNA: TGCAGCGTGAAAGGGGTTAATGAAAAACTGTTTTTT.

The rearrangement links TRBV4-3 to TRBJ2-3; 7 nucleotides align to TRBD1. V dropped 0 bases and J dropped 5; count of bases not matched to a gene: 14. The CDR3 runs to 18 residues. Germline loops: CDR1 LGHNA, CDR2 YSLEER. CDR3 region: CASSQDLNEDRLGDTQYF. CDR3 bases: TGCGCCAGCAGCCAAGATCTAAATGAGGACAGGCTTGGAGATACGCAGTATTTT.

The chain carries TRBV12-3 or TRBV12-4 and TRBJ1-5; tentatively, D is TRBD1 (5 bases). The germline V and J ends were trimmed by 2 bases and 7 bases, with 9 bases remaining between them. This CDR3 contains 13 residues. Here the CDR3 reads CASSLRGEQPQHF. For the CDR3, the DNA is TGTGCCAGCAGTTTAAGGGGTGAGCAGCCCCAGCATTTT.

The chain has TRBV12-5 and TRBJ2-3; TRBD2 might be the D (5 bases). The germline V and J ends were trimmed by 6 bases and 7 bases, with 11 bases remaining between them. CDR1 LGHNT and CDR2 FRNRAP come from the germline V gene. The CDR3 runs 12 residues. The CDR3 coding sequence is TGTGCTAGTGGCCCGGACTCTAATACGCAGTATTTT. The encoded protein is CASGPDSNTQYF.

In DNA, the CDR3 is TGTGCCAGCAGGGGCCTAGCGGACACTTCCTACGAGCAGTACTTC. This encodes CASRGLADTSYEQYF. This chain joins TRBV2 and TRBJ2-7; TRBD2 agrees at 7 bases. The CDR3 consists of 15 residues. The trim removed 6 bases at V and 1 base at J, leaving 9 bases unmatched. Germline assignment: CDR1 SNHLY and CDR2 FYNNEI.

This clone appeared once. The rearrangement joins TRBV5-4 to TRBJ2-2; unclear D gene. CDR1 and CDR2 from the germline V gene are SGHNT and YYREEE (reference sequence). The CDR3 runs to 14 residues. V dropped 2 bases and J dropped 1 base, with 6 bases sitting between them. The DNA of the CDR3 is TGTGCCAGCAGCTTCCAACAGAACACCGGGGAGCTGTTTTTT. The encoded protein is CASSFQQNTGELFF.

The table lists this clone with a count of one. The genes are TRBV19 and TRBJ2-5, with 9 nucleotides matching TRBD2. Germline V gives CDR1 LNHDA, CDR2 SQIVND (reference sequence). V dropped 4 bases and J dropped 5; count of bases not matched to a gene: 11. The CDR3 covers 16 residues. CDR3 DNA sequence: TGTGCCAGTAGTACGCTGGGAGCGGGGGGTAGGGAGACCCAGTACTTC. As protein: CASSTLGAGGRETQYF.